This TCR beta chain was retrieved from a study of early T cells in non-severe SARS-CoV-2 infection. Study overall: Chains were not paired, and sequencing was done on bulk RNA from unsorted whole blood.

This clonotype was seen at least ten times. Its antigen is as yet unknown. Study results and limitations: Matches to VDJdb favored anti-spike CD8 responses and missed private and CD4 specificities.

Attached unique molecular identifiers marked individual cDNA molecules. TCRdb re-called the 5' RACE reads through MiXCR, storing one row per CDR3 protein. The repertoire holds about 69,000 distinct CDR3 sequences, with approximately 4.5% as singletons. The TCR originated in an adult who was a healthcare worker with PCR-confirmed SARS-CoV-2 infection or an uninfected control (not recorded which). The donor label of this sample is uncertain. The specimen comprised whole blood, sampled at baseline.

The CDR3: CASSLQGNTEAFF. DNA for the CDR3: TGTGCCAGCAGTTTACAGGGGAACACTGAAGCTTTCTTT. The chain combines TRBV12-3 or TRBV12-4 with TRBJ1-1, with a weak D call TRBD1 (5 bases). The ends were cut back, 2 bases at V and 1 base at J, with 5 bases in the middle. This CDR3 is 13 amino acids long.